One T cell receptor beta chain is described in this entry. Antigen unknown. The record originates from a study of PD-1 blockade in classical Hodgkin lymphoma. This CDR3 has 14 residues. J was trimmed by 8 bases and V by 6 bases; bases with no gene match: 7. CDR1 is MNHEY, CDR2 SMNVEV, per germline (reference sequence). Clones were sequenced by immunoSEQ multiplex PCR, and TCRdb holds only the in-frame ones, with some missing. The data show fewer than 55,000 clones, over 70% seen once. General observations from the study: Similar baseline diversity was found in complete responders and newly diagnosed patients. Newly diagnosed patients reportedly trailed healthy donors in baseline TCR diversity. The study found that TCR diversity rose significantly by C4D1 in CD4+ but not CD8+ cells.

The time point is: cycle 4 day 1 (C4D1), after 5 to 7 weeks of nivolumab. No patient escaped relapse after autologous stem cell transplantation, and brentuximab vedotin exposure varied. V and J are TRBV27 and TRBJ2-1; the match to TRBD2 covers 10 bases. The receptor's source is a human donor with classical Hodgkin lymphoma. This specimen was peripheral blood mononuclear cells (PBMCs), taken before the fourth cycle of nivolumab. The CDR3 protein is CASSPSGRVDEQFF. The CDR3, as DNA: TGTGCCAGCAGCCCAAGCGGGAGGGTCGATGAGCAGTTCTTC.